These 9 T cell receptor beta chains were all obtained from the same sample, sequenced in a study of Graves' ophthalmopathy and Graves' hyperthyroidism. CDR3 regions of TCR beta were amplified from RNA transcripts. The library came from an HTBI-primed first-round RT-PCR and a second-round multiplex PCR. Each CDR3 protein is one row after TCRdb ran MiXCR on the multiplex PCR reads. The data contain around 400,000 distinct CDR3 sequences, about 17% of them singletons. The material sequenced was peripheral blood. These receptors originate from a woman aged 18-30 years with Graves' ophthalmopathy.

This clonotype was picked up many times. The CDR3 nucleotides are TGTGCCAGCAGTTCGGCTATGGGCTACGAGCAGTACTTC. Its protein is CASSSAMGYEQYF. The chain combines TRBV12-3 or TRBV12-4 with TRBJ2-7; D is unresolved. Trimming cost V 4 bases and J 3 bases, with 10 bases left between them. The CDR3 is 13 amino acids.

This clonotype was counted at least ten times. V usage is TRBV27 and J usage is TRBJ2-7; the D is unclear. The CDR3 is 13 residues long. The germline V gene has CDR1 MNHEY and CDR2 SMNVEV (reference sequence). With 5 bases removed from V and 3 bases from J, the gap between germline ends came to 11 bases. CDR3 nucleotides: TGTGCCAGCAGTCCCCCCAGTGACTACGAGCAGTACTTC. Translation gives CASSPPSDYEQYF.

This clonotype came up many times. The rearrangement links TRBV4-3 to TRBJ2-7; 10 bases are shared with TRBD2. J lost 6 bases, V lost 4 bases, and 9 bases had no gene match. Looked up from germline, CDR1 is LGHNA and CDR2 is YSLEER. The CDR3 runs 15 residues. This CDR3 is CASSPSASGSFEQYF. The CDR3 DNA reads TGCGCCAGCAGCCCTTCGGCTAGCGGGAGCTTCGAGCAGTACTTC.

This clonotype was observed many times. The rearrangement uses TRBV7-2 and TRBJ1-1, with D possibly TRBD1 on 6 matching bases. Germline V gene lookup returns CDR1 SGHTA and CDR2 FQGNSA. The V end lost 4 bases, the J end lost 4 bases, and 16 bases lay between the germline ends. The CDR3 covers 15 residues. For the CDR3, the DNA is TGTGCCAGCAGCTCCCGCACAGGGATGGCCACTGAAGCTTTCTTT. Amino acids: CASSSRTGMATEAFF. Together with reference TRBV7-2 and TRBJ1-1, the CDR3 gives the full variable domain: GAGVSQSPSNKVTEKGKDVELRCDPISGHTALYWYRQSLGQGLEFLIYFQGNSAPDKSGLPSDRFSAERTGGSVSTLTIQRTQQEDSAVYLCASSSRTGMATEAFFGQGTRLTVV.

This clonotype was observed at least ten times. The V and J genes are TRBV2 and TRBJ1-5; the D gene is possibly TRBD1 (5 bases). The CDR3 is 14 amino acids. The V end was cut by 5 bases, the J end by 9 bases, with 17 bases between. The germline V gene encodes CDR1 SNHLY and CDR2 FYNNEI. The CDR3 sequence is CASSRDGGLGPQHF. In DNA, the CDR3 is TGTGCCAGCAGTCGGGACGGCGGCTTGGGGCCCCAGCATTTT.

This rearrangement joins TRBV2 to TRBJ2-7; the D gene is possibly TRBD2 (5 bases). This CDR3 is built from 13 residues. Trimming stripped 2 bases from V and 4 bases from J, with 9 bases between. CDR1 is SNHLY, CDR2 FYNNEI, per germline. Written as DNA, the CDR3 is TGTGCCAGCAGTGAATTTCGGGGATACGAGCAGTACTTC. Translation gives CASSEFRGYEQYF.

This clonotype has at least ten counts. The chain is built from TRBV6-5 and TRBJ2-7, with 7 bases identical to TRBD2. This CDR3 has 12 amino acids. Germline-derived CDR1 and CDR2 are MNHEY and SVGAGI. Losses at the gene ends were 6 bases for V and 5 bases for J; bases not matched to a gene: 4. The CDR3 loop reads CASRGGVHEQYF. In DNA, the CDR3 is TGTGCCAGCAGGGGAGGGGTCCACGAGCAGTACTTC.

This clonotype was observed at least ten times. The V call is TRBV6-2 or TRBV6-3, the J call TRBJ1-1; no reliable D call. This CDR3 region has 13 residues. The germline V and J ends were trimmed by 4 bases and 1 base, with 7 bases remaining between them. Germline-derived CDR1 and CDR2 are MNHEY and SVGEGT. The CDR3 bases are TGTGCCAGCAGTTTGGTCACGAACACTGAAGCTTTCTTT. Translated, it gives CASSLVTNTEAFF.

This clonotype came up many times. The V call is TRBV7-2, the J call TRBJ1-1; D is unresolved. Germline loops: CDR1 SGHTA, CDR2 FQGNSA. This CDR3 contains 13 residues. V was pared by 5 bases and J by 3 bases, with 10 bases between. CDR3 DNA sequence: TGTGCCAGCAGCCTGCATATGGACACTGAAGCTTTCTTT. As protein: CASSLHMDTEAFF.